Sequencing of this TCR beta chain was carried out in a study of glioma-infiltrating T cells. This CDR3 has 13 amino acids. Germline V gene lookup returns CDR1 SQVTM and CDR2 ANQGSEA. Using RNA template, CDR3s of TCR alpha and beta were amplified with iRepertoire arm-PCR. One-step reverse transcription and amplification started from approximately 100-400 ng of tissue mRNA or PBMC total RNA. TCRdb re-analysed the multiplex PCR reads in MiXCR, keeping a single row per CDR3 protein. The data contain under 200,000 distinct CDR3 sequences, over 25% of them singletons. Notes on this clonotype: Its antigen is undetermined. This could be a read error, since a much larger clone is one nucleotide away.

Study-wide points: Non-neoplastic patients had below-expected tissue-blood divergence, while all gliomas exceeded expectation. CDR3 overlap between tissue and blood was very small.

The sample consisted of glioma tissue, nonneoplastic brain tissue, or PBMCs (not recorded which). The TCR comes from a human donor with low-grade glioma or glioblastoma, undergoing nonglioma brain surgery, or in good health (not recorded which). The V gene is TRBV29-1, the J gene TRBJ1-6; no definite D call. CDR3 region: CSVGYGRNLPLHF. DNA of the CDR3: TGCAGCGTTGGTTACGGCCGAAATTTACCCCTCCACTTT.